This T cell receptor (beta chain) was documented in a study of response to subunit inactivated influenza vaccine. Comments on this clonotype: Its specificity is unknown.

The germline gives CDR1 LGHNA, CDR2 YNFKEQ. V was shortened by 0 bases and J by 3 bases, with 18 bases between the two germline ends. CDR3 length: 18 residues. One entry per CDR3 protein, called by TCRdb with MiXCR from the RT-PCR reads. The sample has roughly 700,000 distinct CDR3 sequences, around 13% seen once. Points from the study as a whole: The authors put forward the suggestion that each seasonal influenza vaccination may bring in only a limited number of new T cells.

The starting material was PBMCs from blood, obtained approximately 15 days before vaccination. This TCR derives from a man aged 45-60 years who received an inactivated influenza vaccine. This chain links TRBV4-2 with TRBJ2-1; D gene unclear. The CDR3 DNA reads as TGTGCCAGCAGCCAAGATCCCCCCCCCGTGCTATACTACAATGAGCAGTTCTTC. This encodes CASSQDPPPVLYYNEQFF.